The clone carrying this T cell receptor beta chain appeared a single time. The investigators amplified TCR beta CDR3 regions from RNA transcripts. The HTBI primer set served for first-round RT-PCR of the TCR CDR3. TCRdb fed the multiplex PCR reads into MiXCR, producing one record per CDR3 protein. Of 250,000 to 300,000 distinct CDR3 sequences listed, roughly 15% are singletons. Each diagnosis drew on symptoms, thyroxine, TRAb, thyroid ultrasound and orbital computed tomography findings. This sample stems from a study of T cells in Graves' hyperthyroidism and ophthalmopathy. The length of the CDR3 is 14 residues. Trimming took 5 bases from V and 6 from J; bases not matched to a gene: 9. Germline V gene sequence: CDR1 MDHEN, CDR2 SYDVKM.

The genes are TRBV28 and TRBJ2-7; 8 bases line up with TRBD1. This TCR derives from a woman aged 30 to 39 with Graves' hyperthyroidism that later progressed to Graves' ophthalmopathy. The sequenced material came from blood. The CDR3, as DNA: TGTGCCAGCAGTCCAAATCAGGGGGCCATCGAGCAGTACTTC. It codes for CASSPNQGAIEQYF.